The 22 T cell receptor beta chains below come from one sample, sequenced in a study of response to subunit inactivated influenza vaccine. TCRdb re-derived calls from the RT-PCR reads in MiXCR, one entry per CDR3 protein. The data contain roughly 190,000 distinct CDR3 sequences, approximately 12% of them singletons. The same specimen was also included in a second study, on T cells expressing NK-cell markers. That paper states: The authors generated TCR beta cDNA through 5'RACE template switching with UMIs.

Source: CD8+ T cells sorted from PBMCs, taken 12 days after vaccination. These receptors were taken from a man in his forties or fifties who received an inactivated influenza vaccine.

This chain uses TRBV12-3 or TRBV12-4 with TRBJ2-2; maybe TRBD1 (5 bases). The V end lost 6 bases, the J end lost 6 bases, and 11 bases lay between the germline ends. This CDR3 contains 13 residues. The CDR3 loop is CASSPGLSGELFF. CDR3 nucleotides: TGTGCCAGCAGCCCAGGGCTTTCCGGGGAGCTGTTTTTT.

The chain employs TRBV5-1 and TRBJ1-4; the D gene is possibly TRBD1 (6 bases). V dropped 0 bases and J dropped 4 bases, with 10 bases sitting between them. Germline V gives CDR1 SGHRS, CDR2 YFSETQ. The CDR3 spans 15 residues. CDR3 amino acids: CASSLDARGNEKLFF. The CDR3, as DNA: TGCGCCAGCAGCTTGGACGCCAGGGGTAATGAAAAACTGTTTTTT.

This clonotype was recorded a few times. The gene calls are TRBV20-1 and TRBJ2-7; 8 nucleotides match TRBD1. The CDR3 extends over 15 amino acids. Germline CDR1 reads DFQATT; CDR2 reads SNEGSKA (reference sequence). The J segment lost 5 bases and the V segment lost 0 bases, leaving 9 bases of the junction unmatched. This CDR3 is CSARDLQGAVHEQYF. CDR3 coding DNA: TGCAGTGCTAGAGATCTCCAGGGGGCGGTTCACGAGCAGTACTTC.

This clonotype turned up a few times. The CDR3 spells CASSAGFSSYNEQFF. As DNA, the CDR3 is TGTGCCAGCAGTGCAGGTTTTAGCTCCTACAATGAGCAGTTCTTC. V and J are TRBV12-3 or TRBV12-4 and TRBJ2-1; D unclear. This CDR3 region has 15 residues. V lost 5 bases and J lost 0, with 11 bases in between.

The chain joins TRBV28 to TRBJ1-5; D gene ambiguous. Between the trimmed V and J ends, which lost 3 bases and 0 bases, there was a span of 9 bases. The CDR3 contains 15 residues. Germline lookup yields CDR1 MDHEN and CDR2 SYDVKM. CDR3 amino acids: CASSFVGNSNQPQHF. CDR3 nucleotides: TGTGCCAGCAGTTTTGTAGGGAATAGCAATCAGCCCCAGCATTTT.

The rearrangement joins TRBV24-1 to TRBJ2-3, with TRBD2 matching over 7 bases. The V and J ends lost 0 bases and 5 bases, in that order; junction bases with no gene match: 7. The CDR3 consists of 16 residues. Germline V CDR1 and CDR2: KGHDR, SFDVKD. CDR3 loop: CATSDLGGEGLDTQYF. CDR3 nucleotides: TGTGCCACCAGTGATTTGGGGGGGGAAGGTCTAGATACGCAGTATTTT.

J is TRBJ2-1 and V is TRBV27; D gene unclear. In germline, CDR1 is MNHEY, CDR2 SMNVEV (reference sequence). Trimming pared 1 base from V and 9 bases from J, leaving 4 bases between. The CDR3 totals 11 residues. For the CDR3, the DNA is TGTGCCAGCAGTTTATACGGTGAGCAGTTCTTC. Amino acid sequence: CASSLYGEQFF.

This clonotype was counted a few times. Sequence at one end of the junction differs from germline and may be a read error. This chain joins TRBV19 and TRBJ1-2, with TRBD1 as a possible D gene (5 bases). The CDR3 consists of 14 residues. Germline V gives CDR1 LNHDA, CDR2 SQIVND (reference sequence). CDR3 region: CASSPDSVNYVYTF. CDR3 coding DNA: TGTGCCAGTAGCCCCGACAGCGTGAACTATGTCTACACCTTC.

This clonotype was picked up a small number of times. CDR3 DNA: TGTGCCAGCAGTTACTCACTCCCTAGCGGGGGGTTGAATGAGCAGTTCTTC. It yields the protein CASSYSLPSGGLNEQFF. The chain is built from TRBV6-5 and TRBJ2-1, with 11 positions matching TRBD2. The CDR3 has 17 amino acids. Looked up from germline, CDR1 is MNHEY and CDR2 is SVGAGI. J gave up 7 bases and V 0 bases, and 8 bases lay outside the gene matches.

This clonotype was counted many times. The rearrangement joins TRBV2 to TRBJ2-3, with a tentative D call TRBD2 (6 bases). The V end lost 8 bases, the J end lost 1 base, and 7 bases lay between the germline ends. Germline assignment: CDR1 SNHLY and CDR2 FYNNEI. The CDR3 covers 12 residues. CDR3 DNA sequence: TGTGCCAGCGGGGAGGGCACAGATACGCAGTATTTT. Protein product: CASGEGTDTQYF.

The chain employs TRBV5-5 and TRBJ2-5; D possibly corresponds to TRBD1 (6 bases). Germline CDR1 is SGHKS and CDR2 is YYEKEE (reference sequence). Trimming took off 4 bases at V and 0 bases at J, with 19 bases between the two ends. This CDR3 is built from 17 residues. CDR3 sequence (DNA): TGTGCCAGCAGCATTTCCAGGGGAGTGGGGTACCAAGAGACCCAGTACTTC. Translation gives CASSISRGVGYQETQYF.

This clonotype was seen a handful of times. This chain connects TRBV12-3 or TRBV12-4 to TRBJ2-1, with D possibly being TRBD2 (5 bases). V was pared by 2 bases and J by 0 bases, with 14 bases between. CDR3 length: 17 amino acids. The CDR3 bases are TGTGCCAGCAGTTTATATCAGCGGATATCCTCCTACAATGAGCAGTTCTTC. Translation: CASSLYQRISSYNEQFF.

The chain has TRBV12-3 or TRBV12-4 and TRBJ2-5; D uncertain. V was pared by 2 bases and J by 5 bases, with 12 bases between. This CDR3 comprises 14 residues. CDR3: CASSLIMGMETQYF. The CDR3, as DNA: TGTGCCAGCAGTTTAATAATGGGAATGGAGACCCAGTACTTC.

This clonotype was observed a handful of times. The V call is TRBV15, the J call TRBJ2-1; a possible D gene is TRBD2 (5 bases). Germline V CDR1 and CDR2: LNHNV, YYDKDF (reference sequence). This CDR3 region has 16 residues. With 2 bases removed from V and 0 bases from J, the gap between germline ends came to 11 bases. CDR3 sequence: CATSRPSGSSYNEQFF. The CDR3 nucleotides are TGTGCCACCAGCAGACCCTCGGGAAGCTCCTACAATGAGCAGTTCTTC.

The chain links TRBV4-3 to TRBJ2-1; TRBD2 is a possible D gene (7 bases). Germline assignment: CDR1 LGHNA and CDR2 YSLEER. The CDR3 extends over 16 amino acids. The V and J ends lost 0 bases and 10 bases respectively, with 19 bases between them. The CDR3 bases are TGCGCCAGCAGCCAAGATAGGGGGACTAAATCGGGCGAGCAGTTCTTC. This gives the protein CASSQDRGTKSGEQFF.

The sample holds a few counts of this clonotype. CDR3 DNA sequence: TGCAGTGCGTATGAATCCTCCTACGAGCAGTACTTC. Protein: CSAYESSYEQYF. V usage is TRBV20-1 and J usage is TRBJ2-7; D is unresolved. This CDR3 comprises 12 residues. In germline, CDR1 is DFQATT, CDR2 SNEGSKA (reference sequence). Between the trimmed V and J ends, which lost 6 bases and 0 bases, there was a span of 9 bases.

The CDR3 sequence is CASSMLLQGAEGGTDTQYF. DNA of the CDR3: TGTGCCAGCAGCATGCTACTTCAGGGGGCTGAGGGAGGTACAGATACGCAGTATTTT. The chain combines TRBV12-3 or TRBV12-4 with TRBJ2-3; 8 bases match TRBD1. The V gene end was trimmed by 6 bases and the J gene end by 3 bases; junction bases not matched to a gene: 20. This CDR3 comprises 19 residues.

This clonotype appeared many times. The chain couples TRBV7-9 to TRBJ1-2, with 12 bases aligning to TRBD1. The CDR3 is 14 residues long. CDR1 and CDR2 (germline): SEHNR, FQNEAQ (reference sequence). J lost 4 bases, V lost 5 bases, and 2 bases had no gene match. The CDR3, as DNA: TGTGCCAGCAGCGCGGGACAGGGGGCCTATGGCTACACCTTC. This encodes CASSAGQGAYGYTF.

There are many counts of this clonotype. The CDR3 nucleotides are TGTGCCAGCAGTTTTAACGGGATCTACGAGCAGTACTTC. It is translated as CASSFNGIYEQYF. The V call is TRBV28, the J call TRBJ2-7; a weak D match, TRBD2 (5 bases). V lost 3 bases and J 3 bases, leaving 9 bases between the germline ends. Germline CDR1 MDHEN, CDR2 SYDVKM. The CDR3 runs to 13 residues.

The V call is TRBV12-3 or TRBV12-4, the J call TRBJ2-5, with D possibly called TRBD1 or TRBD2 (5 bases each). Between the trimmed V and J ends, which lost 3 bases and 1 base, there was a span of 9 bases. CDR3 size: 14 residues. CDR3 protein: CASSLSGTQETQYF. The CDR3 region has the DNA TGTGCCAGCAGTTTGTCTGGGACCCAAGAGACCCAGTACTTC.

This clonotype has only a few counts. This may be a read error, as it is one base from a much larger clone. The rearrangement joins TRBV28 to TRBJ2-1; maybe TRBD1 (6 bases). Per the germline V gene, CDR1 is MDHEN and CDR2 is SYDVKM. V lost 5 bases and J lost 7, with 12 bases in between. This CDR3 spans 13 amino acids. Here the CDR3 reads CASSGDTGNEQFF. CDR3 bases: TGTGCCAGCAGTGGGGACACGGGGAATGAGCAGTTCTTC. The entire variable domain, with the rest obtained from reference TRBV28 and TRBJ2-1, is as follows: DVKVTQSSRYLVKRTGEKVFLECVQDMDHENMFWYRQDPGLGLRLIYFSYDVKMKEKGDIPEGYSVSREKKERFSLILESASTNQTSMYLCASSGDTGNEQFFGPGTRLTVL.

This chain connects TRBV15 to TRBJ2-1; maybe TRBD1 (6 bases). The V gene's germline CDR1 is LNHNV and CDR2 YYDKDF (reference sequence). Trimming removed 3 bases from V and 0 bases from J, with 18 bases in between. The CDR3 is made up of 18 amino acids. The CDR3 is CATSRSQGPPSSYNEQFF. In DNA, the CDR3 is TGTGCCACCAGCAGGTCACAGGGCCCCCCTAGCTCCTACAATGAGCAGTTCTTC.